This T cell receptor (beta chain) was recorded in a study of T cells after yellow fever vaccination. Study-level points and caveats: At day 0, almost all vaccine-responding clonotypes escaped detection in the sorted memory subsets.

There are 16 residues in the CDR3. Germline V lookup: CDR1 MNHEY, CDR2 SVGEGT. Trimming took 4 bases from V and 4 from J, leaving 19 bases between them. This clonotype ranks as medium-sized (0.01 to 0.1%). Conversion of TCR transcripts into cDNA relied on 5'RACE template switching, which added a universal primer site and UMIs. Each CDR3 protein is one row after TCRdb ran MiXCR on the 5' RACE reads. This sample has about 14,000 distinct CDR3 sequences, with approximately 7% found just once. The chain is built from TRBV6-2 or TRBV6-3 and TRBJ1-2, with D perhaps TRBD1 (6 bases). This clonotype was sampled from a man aged 18 to 30 who received the YFV17D yellow fever vaccine. Specimen: PBMCs, either bulk or a sorted T-cell subset (CD4+, CD8+, memory, or dextramer-sorted; not recorded which), collected on the day of the yellow fever booster vaccination. The CDR3: CASSSVLKDRLYGYTF. CDR3 DNA sequence: TGTGCCAGCAGTTCCGTCCTGAAAGACAGGCTCTATGGCTACACCTTC.